A single sample gave rise to the 29 T cell receptor beta chains below, sequenced in a study of T cells after posttransplantation cyclophosphamide. The naive gate required viable CD3+CD4+ or CD3+CD8+ cells with CCR7+CD45RA+CD45RO-CD95-CD27+CD28+ phenotype. Using immunoSEQ multiplex PCR, the repertoire was profiled, and TCRdb retains in-frame clones only, with some absent. The sample consists of roughly 32,000 clones, 80% to 95% of them appearing once. The sample comprised naive CD4+ T cells sorted from PBMCs. The receptors here all came from a woman aged 55-69 years in good health, CMV-negative, and a related stem cell transplant donor.

The gene calls are TRBV6-1 and TRBJ2-1, with TRBD2 matching over 7 bases. Trimming took 4 bases from V and 0 from J; bases not matched to a gene: 6. The CDR3 covers 16 residues. Germline V gene data show CDR1 as MNHNS and CDR2 as SASEGT. CDR3 nucleotides: TGTGCCAGCAGTGGGAGCGGGGCGAGCTCCTACAATGAGCAGTTCTTC. Amino acid sequence: CASSGSGASSYNEQFF.

This clone was recorded only once. The chain recombines TRBV19 with TRBJ1-1, with TRBD1 matching 12 bases. The CDR3 is made up of 17 amino acids. Trimming at V came to 10 bases and at J to 1 base, leaving 13 bases not matched to a gene. From germline, CDR1 is LNHDA and CDR2 SQIVND (reference sequence). DNA of the CDR3: TGTGCCACTAAACCCGGGACAGGGGGCTTTTGGAACACTGAAGCTTTCTTT. It translates to CATKPGTGGFWNTEAFF.

The chain is built from TRBV28 and TRBJ2-7; TRBD2 might be the D (5 bases). Per germline, CDR1 MDHEN and CDR2 SYDVKM. The CDR3 covers 12 residues. Trimming took off 6 bases at V and 3 bases at J, with 9 bases between the two ends. CDR3 region: CASSLGSYEQYF. The CDR3 nucleotides are TGTGCCAGCAGCCTAGGGAGCTACGAGCAGTACTTC.

This chain connects TRBV6-4 to TRBJ1-5, with D perhaps matching TRBD1 (5 bases). The CDR3 totals 13 residues. The germline V gene encodes CDR1 MRHNA and CDR2 SNTAGT. The germline V and J ends were trimmed by 6 bases and 3 bases, with 9 bases remaining between them. This CDR3 is CASSQGANQPQHF. CDR3 coding DNA: TGTGCCAGCAGCCAGGGCGCCAATCAGCCCCAGCATTTT.

The chain carries TRBV5-1 and TRBJ2-1, with D maybe TRBD2 (5 bases). With 0 bases removed from V and 4 bases from J, the gap between germline ends came to 8 bases. The germline CDR1 and CDR2 sequences are SGHRS and YFSETQ. The CDR3 extends over 14 amino acids. The DNA of the CDR3 is TGCGCCAGCAGCTTGGACGGGATTTACAATGAGCAGTTCTTC. Protein sequence: CASSLDGIYNEQFF. The full variable domain, with the rest looked up from reference TRBV5-1 and TRBJ2-1, is KAGVTQTPRYLIKTRGQQVTLSCSPISGHRSVSWYQQTPGQGLQFLFEYFSETQRNKGNFPGRFSGRQFSNSRSEMNVSTLELGDSALYLCASSLDGIYNEQFFGPGTRLTVL.

The gene calls are TRBV4-1 and TRBJ2-2; D is unresolved. With 1 base removed from V and 0 bases from J, the gap between germline ends came to 9 bases. CDR1 and CDR2 from the germline V gene are MGHRA and YSYEKL. This CDR3 region has 16 residues. Here the CDR3 reads CASSQGQRSNTGELFF. In DNA form, the CDR3 reads TGCGCCAGCAGCCAAGGTCAGAGGTCGAACACCGGGGAGCTGTTTTTT.

The chain carries TRBV5-6 and TRBJ2-5, with 11 positions matching TRBD2. The CDR3 length is 15 residues. V shed 4 bases and J 5 bases; nucleotides not matched to a gene: 7. The germline gives CDR1 SGHDT, CDR2 YYEEEE. The CDR3 DNA follows: TGTGCCAGCAGCCCGTTAGCGGGGGGGCATGAGACCCAGTACTTC. Its translation: CASSPLAGGHETQYF.

V and J are TRBV9 and TRBJ2-1, with TRBD2 identical over 11 bases. The CDR3 is 17 residues long. V lost 5 bases, J lost 0 bases, and 7 bases stayed unmatched. Germline V gene data show CDR1 as SGDLS and CDR2 as YYNGEE. CDR3 sequence: CASRGPGTSGSYNEQFF. The CDR3 DNA sequence: TGTGCCAGCAGAGGTCCCGGGACTAGCGGCTCCTACAATGAGCAGTTCTTC.

J is TRBJ2-1 and V is TRBV18; D might be TRBD2 (6 bases). The V and J ends lost 6 bases and 4 bases respectively, with 16 bases between them. CDR3 length: 15 residues. The germline V gene has CDR1 KGHSH and CDR2 LQKENI. The CDR3: CASSYITGEYNEQFF. CDR3 DNA sequence: TGTGCCAGCTCGTATATTACGGGGGAATACAATGAGCAGTTCTTC.

The count of this clone is one. The J gene is TRBJ1-2, the V gene TRBV7-2, with D tentatively TRBD1 (6 bases). Germline-derived CDR1 and CDR2 are SGHTA and FQGNSA. There are 13 residues in the CDR3. Deletions cut 5 bases from V and 5 bases from J, with 12 bases between. CDR3 residues: CASSQTTGYGYTF. The CDR3 DNA reads TGTGCCAGCAGCCAAACTACAGGGTATGGCTACACCTTC.

The chain carries TRBV7-9 and TRBJ1-1, with TRBD1 identical over 7 bases. This CDR3 has 14 amino acids. V was clipped by 10 bases and J by 2 bases; unmatched bases: 10. Per the germline V gene, CDR1 is SEHNR and CDR2 is FQNEAQ (reference sequence). This CDR3 reads CATQPGTANTEAFF. Written as DNA, the CDR3 is TGTGCCACCCAACCCGGGACAGCCAACACTGAAGCTTTCTTT.

This chain joins TRBV5-4 and TRBJ1-2, with D possibly being TRBD1 (6 bases). V was trimmed by 6 bases and J by 6 bases, leaving 18 bases between them. This CDR3 is built from 14 residues. CDR1 is SGHNT, CDR2 YYREEE, per germline (reference sequence). The CDR3 DNA is TGTGCCAGCATAATAGCGGGGGGGCTCCATGGCTACACCTTC. Translated, it gives CASIIAGGLHGYTF.

This chain joins TRBV5-4 and TRBJ1-1; D uncertain. Trimming took off 2 bases at V and 8 bases at J, with 16 bases between the two ends. This CDR3 has 14 amino acids. Germline assignment: CDR1 SGHNT and CDR2 YYREEE (reference sequence). In DNA form, the CDR3 reads TGTGCCAGCAGCTTTCGGGATCGGGGAATCGAAGCTTTCTTT. This encodes CASSFRDRGIEAFF.

The chain is built from TRBV19 and TRBJ2-1; D not resolved. Looked up from germline, CDR1 is LNHDA and CDR2 is SQIVND (reference sequence). V was pared by 8 bases and J by 5 bases, with 16 bases between. This CDR3 has 14 amino acids. The CDR3 sequence: CASVDTNRDNEQFF. The CDR3 region has the DNA TGTGCCAGTGTCGACACAAACCGAGACAATGAGCAGTTCTTC.

V is TRBV10-3 and J is TRBJ2-1; the D is unclear. The CDR3 has 15 residues. Deletions cut 4 bases from V and 0 bases from J, with 10 bases between. CDR1 and CDR2 (germline): ENHRY, SYGVKD. In DNA, the CDR3 is TGTGCCATCAGTGTCAGGCAAAGCTCCTACAATGAGCAGTTCTTC. Its protein product is CAISVRQSSYNEQFF.

The CDR3 protein is CAWILQGAVNTGELFF. Written as DNA, the CDR3 is TGTGCCTGGATACTGCAGGGGGCTGTGAACACCGGGGAGCTGTTTTTT. V is TRBV30 and J is TRBJ2-2, with 8 bases identical to TRBD1. CDR3 length: 16 residues. Per the germline V gene, CDR1 is GTSNPN and CDR2 is SVGIG (reference sequence). Trimming removed 4 bases from V and 1 base from J; junction bases left unmatched: 8.

This clone was detected only a few times. The chain links TRBV6-5 to TRBJ1-3; a weak D match, TRBD1 (5 bases). With 2 bases removed from V and 0 bases from J, the gap between germline ends came to 11 bases. The CDR3 has 16 residues. CDR1 is MNHEY and CDR2 is SVGAGI in the germline V gene. As DNA, the CDR3 is TGTGCCAGCAGTTACCAAAGGGGACTCTCTGGAAACACCATATATTTT. Protein: CASSYQRGLSGNTIYF.

The chain uses TRBV18 and TRBJ1-1, with D unresolved. The CDR3 has 13 amino acids. V was clipped by 6 bases and J by 3 bases, with 11 bases between them. Germline CDR1 KGHSH, CDR2 LQKENI. CDR3 protein: CASSLERDTEAFF. CDR3 in DNA: TGTGCCAGCTCTTTGGAGCGGGACACTGAAGCTTTCTTT.

This chain uses TRBV7-9 with TRBJ1-5, with D perhaps matching TRBD1 (6 bases). This CDR3 spans 16 amino acids. Trimming pared 5 bases from V and 1 base from J, leaving 15 bases between. CDR1 SEHNR and CDR2 FQNEAQ come from the germline V gene (reference sequence). CDR3 bases: TGTGCCAGCAGCCCGAACAGGGTGTCAAGCAATCAGCCCCAGCATTTT. Protein sequence: CASSPNRVSSNQPQHF.

This clone appeared a single time. The V and J genes are TRBV7-2 and TRBJ1-1; possible D gene TRBD1, 6 bases. Trimming removed 4 bases from V and 1 base from J, with 7 bases in between. This CDR3 is 13 amino acids long. In germline, CDR1 is SGHTA, CDR2 FQGNSA. The CDR3: CASSSGQNTEAFF. The CDR3 nucleotides read TGTGCCAGCAGCTCGGGACAGAACACTGAAGCTTTCTTT.

V usage is TRBV9 and J usage is TRBJ2-5; 10 bases are a match to TRBD2. The CDR3 totals 15 residues. V lost 3 bases and J lost 1; bases outside the gene matches: 3. Germline lookup yields CDR1 SGDLS and CDR2 YYNGEE. CDR3: CASSEGLAIQETQYF. The CDR3 DNA follows: TGTGCCAGCAGCGAGGGACTAGCGATCCAAGAGACCCAGTACTTC.

The rearrangement joins TRBV7-2 to TRBJ2-2; D perhaps matches TRBD2 (6 bases). V lost 4 bases and J lost 8, with 8 bases in between. Germline CDR1 is SGHTA and CDR2 is FQGNSA. This CDR3 has 12 residues. Here the CDR3 reads CASSWGLGELFF. CDR3 sequence (DNA): TGTGCCAGCAGCTGGGGACTTGGGGAGCTGTTTTTT.

The genes are TRBV9 and TRBJ1-2; the D gene is possibly TRBD1 (5 bases). Germline V gives CDR1 SGDLS, CDR2 YYNGEE. This CDR3 is 14 amino acids long. Deletions cut 3 bases from V and 8 bases from J, with 17 bases between. The CDR3: CASSAGVGTMGYTF. The CDR3 region has the DNA TGTGCCAGCAGCGCGGGGGTGGGAACTATGGGCTACACCTTC.

This clone was found a few times. The chain combines TRBV4-3 with TRBJ2-7; 8 nucleotides agree with TRBD1. V shed 1 base, J shed 3 bases, and the junction held 5 bases outside the gene matches. The germline V gene encodes CDR1 LGHNA and CDR2 YSLEER. The CDR3 totals 15 residues. The CDR3 sequence: CASSQVNRGNYEQYF. The DNA for the CDR3 is TGCGCCAGCAGCCAAGTCAACAGGGGGAACTACGAGCAGTACTTC.

The rearrangement links TRBV6-5 to TRBJ2-7, with 9 bases identical to TRBD2. Germline V gene data show CDR1 as MNHEY and CDR2 as SVGAGI. The CDR3 is 15 amino acids. The J segment lost 4 bases and the V segment lost 7 bases, leaving 11 bases of the junction unmatched. This chain's CDR3 is CASKPPLAGAYEQYF. CDR3 nucleotide sequence: TGTGCCAGCAAGCCCCCATTAGCGGGAGCTTACGAGCAGTACTTC.

This chain uses TRBV6-5 with TRBJ2-3; perhaps TRBD2 as D (7 bases). Trimming took off 1 base at V and 5 bases at J, with 13 bases between the two ends. CDR1 MNHEY and CDR2 SVGAGI come from the germline V gene. The CDR3 length is 15 residues. The CDR3 bases are TGTGCCAGCAGTTACTTCCGGGGAGGGGGAGATACGCAGTATTTT. As protein: CASSYFRGGGDTQYF.

The J gene is TRBJ2-1, the V gene TRBV11-2; D gene uncertain. The CDR3 extends over 15 amino acids. V dropped 5 bases and J dropped 0 bases, with 11 bases sitting between them. Germline CDR1 SGHAT, CDR2 FQNNGV. CDR3 DNA sequence: TGTGCCAGCAGCCTGCTCCCGAGCTCCTACAATGAGCAGTTCTTC. It is translated as CASSLLPSSYNEQFF.

The chain links TRBV11-2 to TRBJ1-6, with D tentatively TRBD1 (6 bases). The CDR3 covers 14 residues. Trimming cost V 4 bases and J 11 bases, with 15 bases left between them. Germline CDR1 and CDR2: SGHAT and FQNNGV. The CDR3, as DNA: TGTGCCAGCAGCTCGGGACGGGGGGCTGCACCCCTCCACTTT. This codes for CASSSGRGAAPLHF.

The V gene is TRBV25-1, the J gene TRBJ1-2, with a possible D match to TRBD1 (6 bases). The CDR3 sequence is 12 residues long. V was cut by 6 bases and J by 8 bases, with 13 bases left in between. The germline V gene has CDR1 MGHDK and CDR2 SYGVNS. CDR3 residues: CASRDSPGGYTF. The CDR3 DNA sequence: TGTGCCAGCAGGGACAGTCCGGGCGGCTACACCTTC.